This T cell receptor beta chain comes out of a study of T cell repertoires in cytomegalovirus infection. TCRdb reprocessed the reads with MiXCR, giving one entry per CDR3 protein. In the table there are about 100,000 distinct CDR3 sequences, approximately 17% of which are singletons. CDR1 and CDR2 from the germline V gene are MNHNY and SVGAGI (reference sequence). The CDR3 loop spans 15 amino acids. The V and J ends lost 7 bases and 0 bases respectively, with 13 bases between them. Sequencing input: PBMCs. V gene TRBV6-6 combines with J gene TRBJ2-4, with D possibly being TRBD2 (6 bases). This TCR came from a human donor in good health (CMV status not recorded). Some clones in this sample may be carry-over from other donors' samples. CDR3 DNA: TGTGCCAGCACCACCCCGGGACTAGCCAAAAACATTCAGTACTTC. Protein sequence: CASTTPGLAKNIQYF.